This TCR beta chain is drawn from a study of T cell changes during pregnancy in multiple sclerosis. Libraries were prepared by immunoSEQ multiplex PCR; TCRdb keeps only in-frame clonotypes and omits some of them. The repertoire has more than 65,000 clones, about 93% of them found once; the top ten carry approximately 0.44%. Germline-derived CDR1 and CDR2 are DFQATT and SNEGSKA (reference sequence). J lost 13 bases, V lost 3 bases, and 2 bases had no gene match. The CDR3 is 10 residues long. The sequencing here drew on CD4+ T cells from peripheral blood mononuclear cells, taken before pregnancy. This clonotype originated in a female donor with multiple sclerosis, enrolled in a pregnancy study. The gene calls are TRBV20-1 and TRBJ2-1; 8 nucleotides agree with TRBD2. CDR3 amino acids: CSASRTSQFF. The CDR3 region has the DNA TGCAGTGCTAGCCGGACTAGCCAGTTCTTC.